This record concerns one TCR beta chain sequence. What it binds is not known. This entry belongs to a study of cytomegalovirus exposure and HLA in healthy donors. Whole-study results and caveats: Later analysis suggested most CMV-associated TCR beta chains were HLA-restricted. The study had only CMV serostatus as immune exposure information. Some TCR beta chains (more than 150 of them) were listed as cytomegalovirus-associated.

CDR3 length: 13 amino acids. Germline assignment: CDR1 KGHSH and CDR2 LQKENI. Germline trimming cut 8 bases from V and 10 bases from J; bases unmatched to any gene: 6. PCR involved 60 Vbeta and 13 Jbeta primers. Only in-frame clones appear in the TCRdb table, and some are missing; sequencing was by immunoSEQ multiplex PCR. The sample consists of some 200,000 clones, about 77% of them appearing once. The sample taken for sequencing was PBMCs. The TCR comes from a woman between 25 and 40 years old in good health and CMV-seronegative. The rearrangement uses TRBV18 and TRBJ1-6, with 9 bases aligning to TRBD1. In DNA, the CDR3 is TGTGCCAGCATAGACAGGGGGAGCTCACCCCTCCACTTT. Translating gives CASIDRGSSPLHF.